Following are 9 T cell receptor beta chains from one sample sequenced in a study of blood T cell repertoires in COVID-19. Only in-frame clones appear in the TCRdb table, and some are missing; sequencing was by immunoSEQ multiplex PCR. In the table there are about 140,000 clones, roughly 87% of which are singletons. Sequenced material: peripheral blood. The origin of the receptors is a human donor in a cohort sampled during active COVID-19.

This rearrangement joins TRBV28 to TRBJ1-1; 8 nucleotides agree with TRBD1. The CDR3 totals 15 residues. Germline loops: CDR1 MDHEN, CDR2 SYDVKM. V was clipped by 5 bases and J by 0 bases; unmatched bases: 5. The CDR3 DNA follows: TGTGCCAGCAGTGACAAGGACAGGGTGAACACTGAAGCTTTCTTT. Translated, it gives CASSDKDRVNTEAFF.

This clone was recorded a few times. The V and J genes are TRBV7-2 and TRBJ2-6; 10 positions agree with TRBD2. CDR3 length: 18 residues. Germline loops: CDR1 SGHTA, CDR2 FQGNSA. The junction had 11 bases not matched to a gene; V was cut back by 5 bases and J by 4 bases. The CDR3: CASSQSSGRASGANVLTF. The CDR3, as DNA: TGTGCCAGCAGCCAAAGCAGCGGGAGGGCGTCAGGGGCCAACGTCCTGACTTTC.

The sample holds a few counts of this clone. Other DNA variants within this sample encode the same CDR3. The chain employs TRBV9 and TRBJ2-7; 7 positions agree with TRBD1. The germline gives CDR1 SGDLS, CDR2 YYNGEE. J gave up 1 base and V 4 bases, and 5 bases lay outside the gene matches. The CDR3 has 14 residues. The CDR3 spells CASSPRDRSYEQYF. The CDR3 nucleotides are TGTGCCAGCAGCCCCCGGGACAGATCCTACGAGCAGTACTTC.

The chain couples TRBV15 to TRBJ2-1; 9 nucleotides match TRBD2. Trimming cost V 2 bases and J 0 bases; bases outside gene matches: 5. CDR3 length: 17 residues. Germline loops: CDR1 LNHNV, CDR2 YYDKDF (reference sequence). The DNA of the CDR3 is TGTGCCACCAGCAGACATCATAGCGGGAGCTCCTACAATGAGCAGTTCTTC. The encoded protein is CATSRHHSGSSYNEQFF.

This sequence joins TRBV5-4 and TRBJ2-7, with 9 bases matching TRBD1. The germline V gene encodes CDR1 SGHNT and CDR2 YYREEE (reference sequence). V lost 4 bases and J lost 3; bases outside the gene matches: 5. The CDR3 spans 14 residues. DNA for the CDR3: TGTGCCAGCAGCGGCCGGGACAGGGACTACGAGCAGTACTTC. It encodes CASSGRDRDYEQYF. The full variable domain, its missing parts supplied by reference TRBV5-4 and TRBJ2-7, is ETGVTQSPTHLIKTRGQQVTLRCSSQSGHNTVSWYQQALGQGPQFIFQYYREEENGRGNFPPRFSGLQFPNYSSELNVNALELDDSALYLCASSGRDRDYEQYFGPGTRLTVT.

The chain uses TRBV28 and TRBJ1-2; D gene uncertain. The CDR3 contains 13 residues. Per germline, CDR1 MDHEN and CDR2 SYDVKM. Trimming took off 10 bases at V and 4 bases at J, with 16 bases between the two ends. DNA of the CDR3: TGTGCCACCCAGTCGATTGCCCCCTATGGCTACACCTTC. It specifies CATQSIAPYGYTF.

This clone was seen once. The gene calls are TRBV9 and TRBJ2-7; the match to TRBD2 covers 10 bases. Germline-derived CDR1 and CDR2 are SGDLS and YYNGEE. This CDR3 is built from 15 residues. Trimming removed 2 bases from V and 6 bases from J; junction bases left unmatched: 8. Here the CDR3 DNA reads TGTGCCAGCAGCGTTACAGCGGGGGGGGCAGGCGAGCAGTACTTC. Its protein product is CASSVTAGGAGEQYF.

The chain joins TRBV28 to TRBJ2-7; 7 bases are shared with TRBD1. V was pared by 3 bases and J by 3 bases, with 5 bases of the junction left unmatched. The CDR3 is 14 residues long. Germline V gene sequence: CDR1 MDHEN, CDR2 SYDVKM. Here the CDR3 reads CASSFVRGLYEQYF. CDR3 sequence (DNA): TGTGCCAGCAGTTTTGTAAGGGGGCTCTACGAGCAGTACTTC.

V usage is TRBV4-3 and J usage is TRBJ1-4; 9 bases fit TRBD1. The germline V gene encodes CDR1 LGHNA and CDR2 YSLEER. CDR3 length: 15 amino acids. V shed 4 bases, J shed 5 bases, and the junction held 5 bases outside the gene matches. DNA for the CDR3: TGCGCCAGCAGCCCCAACAGGGGGCAGAATGAAAAACTGTTTTTT. It specifies CASSPNRGQNEKLFF.